This TCR beta chain was sequenced for a study of memory B cells and T cells in multiple sclerosis. Study-wide points: Shared clonotype counts depended on differing compartment clone-set sizes and were normalized.

The CDR3 contains 14 residues. V was pared by 1 base and J by 4 bases, with 11 bases between. Germline CDR1 and CDR2: SGHRS and YFSETQ. Concerning this clone itself: Its antigen is still unknown.

Produced via immunoSEQ multiplex PCR; TCRdb's table is partial and in-frame only. The data show 40,000 to 50,000 clones, 82% seen once. After stimulus-free culture, autoproliferating CFSE-dim and non-proliferating CFSE-high T cells were sequenced separately. Cultures began with some 52 million CFSE-labeled PBMCs, unstimulated for 7 to 8 days, with replicate wells pooled. Without exogenous stimuli, around 0.5 uM CFSE-labeled PBMCs were cultured serum-free. The origin of this receptor is a human donor with multiple sclerosis. Material for sequencing was PBMCs from blood kept in culture. The V and J genes are TRBV5-1 and TRBJ1-2; perhaps TRBD1 as D (5 bases). CDR3 coding DNA: TGCGCCAGCAGCTTGCAGGGAGGGATCTATGGCTACACCTTC. This gives the protein CASSLQGGIYGYTF.